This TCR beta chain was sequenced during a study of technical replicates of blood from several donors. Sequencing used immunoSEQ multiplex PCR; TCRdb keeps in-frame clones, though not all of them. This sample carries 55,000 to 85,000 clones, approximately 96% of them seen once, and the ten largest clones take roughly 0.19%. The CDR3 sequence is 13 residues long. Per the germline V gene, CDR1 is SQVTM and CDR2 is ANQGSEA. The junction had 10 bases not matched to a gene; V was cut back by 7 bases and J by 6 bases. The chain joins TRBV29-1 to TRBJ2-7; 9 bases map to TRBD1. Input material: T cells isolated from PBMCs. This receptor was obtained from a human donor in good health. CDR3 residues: CSGGTGTLGEQYF. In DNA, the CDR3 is TGCAGCGGAGGGACAGGGACCCTCGGCGAGCAGTACTTC.